The 16 T cell receptor beta chains reported below all come from one sample, sequenced in a study of graft-versus-host responses after intestinal transplantation. Profiling relied on immunoSEQ multiplex PCR, and the TCRdb table lists in-frame clones only, not all of them. This repertoire shows approximately 100,000 clones, about 82% found once; its top ten account for almost 1.5%. This specimen was PBMCs, taken 255 days after intestinal transplant. The source is a human patient who received an intestinal transplant, so some T cells may come from the graft donor.

The V call is TRBV5-1, the J call TRBJ2-5, with a weak D call TRBD2 (7 bases). Germline V gene sequence: CDR1 SGHRS, CDR2 YFSETQ. The ends were cut back, 4 bases at V and 5 bases at J, with 15 bases in the middle. The CDR3 runs 14 residues. CDR3 sequence (DNA): TGCGCCAGCAGCCCCACCGGGGGGCGGGAGACCCAGTACTTC. Its translation is CASSPTGGRETQYF.

The rearrangement uses TRBV28 and TRBJ2-1, with D unclear. The CDR3 extends over 12 amino acids. The ends were cut back, 6 bases at V and 4 bases at J, with 7 bases in the middle. Per the germline V gene, CDR1 is MDHEN and CDR2 is SYDVKM. For the CDR3, the DNA is TGTGCCAGCAGCACTGGATACAATGAGCAGTTCTTC. It codes for CASSTGYNEQFF. Full variable domain (outside the CDR3, taken from reference TRBV28 and TRBJ2-1): DVKVTQSSRYLVKRTGEKVFLECVQDMDHENMFWYRQDPGLGLRLIYFSYDVKMKEKGDIPEGYSVSREKKERFSLILESASTNQTSMYLCASSTGYNEQFFGPGTRLTVL.

The table lists this clone with a count of one. The V gene is TRBV19, the J gene TRBJ2-2, with TRBD2 matching over 7 bases. Unmatched junction bases numbered 16, after V lost 3 bases and J lost 3 bases. The CDR3 is 19 residues long. Germline V gene sequence: CDR1 LNHDA, CDR2 SQIVND (reference sequence). The CDR3 coding sequence is TGTGCCAGTAGTATGGGGACTACTAGAACAAGAATTTACACCGGGGAGCTGTTTTTT. As protein: CASSMGTTRTRIYTGELFF.

J is TRBJ2-3 and V is TRBV6-6, with 8 bases that match TRBD2. The length of the CDR3 is 14 residues. Germline V gives CDR1 MNHNY, CDR2 SVGAGI (reference sequence). V gave up 4 bases and J gave up 5 bases; unmatched junction bases: 5. The CDR3 here is CASSLVLAGDTQYF. The CDR3 region has the DNA TGTGCCAGCAGTTTAGTCCTAGCGGGAGATACGCAGTATTTT.

The CDR3 bases are TGTGCCAGTAGTATAGTTCCAGGGGGCAATCAGCCCCAGCATTTT. It encodes CASSIVPGGNQPQHF. This sequence joins TRBV19 and TRBJ1-5; a weak D match, TRBD1 (6 bases). The germline V and J ends were trimmed by 1 base and 2 bases, with 9 bases remaining between them. Germline loops: CDR1 LNHDA, CDR2 SQIVND (reference sequence). The CDR3 is 15 residues long.

Only one count was recorded for this clone. The rearrangement joins TRBV6-5 to TRBJ1-4; D not certain. The CDR3 totals 15 residues. Trimming removed 8 bases from V and 2 bases from J, with 15 bases in between. CDR1 and CDR2 (germline): MNHEY, SVGAGI. The CDR3 protein is CASSRSEGTNEKLFF. The DNA for the CDR3 is TGTGCCAGCTCACGAAGCGAAGGGACTAATGAAAAACTGTTTTTT.

The gene calls are TRBV5-4 and TRBJ2-3; perhaps TRBD2 as D (5 bases). Between the trimmed V and J ends, which lost 4 bases and 2 bases, there was a span of 8 bases. The CDR3 is 13 amino acids. CDR1 is SGHNT, CDR2 YYREEE, per germline (reference sequence). CDR3 nucleotide sequence: TGTGCCAGCAGCCGGGGATTCACAGATACGCAGTATTTT. It codes for CASSRGFTDTQYF.

V is TRBV5-1 and J is TRBJ1-1; perhaps TRBD1 as D (6 bases). V was cut by 1 base and J by 4 bases, with 11 bases left in between. CDR1 SGHRS and CDR2 YFSETQ come from the germline V gene. The CDR3 sequence is 14 residues long. CDR3 DNA: TGCGCCAGCAGCTTGCCTGGGGGCGGCACTGAAGCTTTCTTT. Its translation is CASSLPGGGTEAFF.

The chain links TRBV7-2 to TRBJ2-3, with TRBD2 identical over 8 bases. This CDR3 contains 14 residues. CDR1 and CDR2 (germline): SGHTA, FQGNSA. Trimming at V came to 3 bases and at J to 4 bases, leaving 3 bases not matched to a gene. The CDR3 nucleotides are TGTGCCAGCAGCTTTCGACTAGCGTCAGATACGCAGTATTTT. Protein product: CASSFRLASDTQYF. The full variable domain, rest sourced from reference TRBV7-2 and TRBJ2-3, is GAGVSQSPSNKVTEKGKDVELRCDPISGHTALYWYRQSLGQGLEFLIYFQGNSAPDKSGLPSDRFSAERTGGSVSTLTIQRTQQEDSAVYLCASSFRLASDTQYFGPGTRLTVL.

The chain carries TRBV2 and TRBJ1-1; TRBD1 might be the D (6 bases). Germline CDR1 is SNHLY and CDR2 is FYNNEI. This CDR3 is built from 17 residues. V lost 3 bases to trimming and J lost 1 base, with 18 bases between them. DNA for the CDR3: TGTGCCAGCAGTGAGAAGGGACGGGGGGCGTGGAACACTGAAGCTTTCTTT. Protein sequence: CASSEKGRGAWNTEAFF.

The gene calls are TRBV4-1 and TRBJ1-3; 9 nucleotides align to TRBD1. This CDR3 is 20 amino acids long. V dropped 1 base and J dropped 2; count of bases not matched to a gene: 15. Germline lookup yields CDR1 MGHRA and CDR2 YSYEKL. CDR3 sequence reads: CASSQVRVGQGSFPGNTIYF. DNA for the CDR3: TGCGCCAGCAGCCAAGTCAGAGTAGGACAGGGGTCATTCCCTGGAAACACCATATATTTT.

The rearrangement links TRBV27 to TRBJ1-4; D may be TRBD1 (5 bases). Germline V lookup: CDR1 MNHEY, CDR2 SMNVEV (reference sequence). V was shortened by 2 bases and J by 4 bases, with 8 bases between the two germline ends. CDR3 size: 14 residues. The DNA of the CDR3 is TGTGCCAGCAGTTTAGGGACGGTTAATGAAAAACTGTTTTTT. Protein sequence: CASSLGTVNEKLFF. Combining the CDR3 with reference TRBV27 and TRBJ1-4 gives the whole variable domain EAQVTQNPRYLITVTGKKLTVTCSQNMNHEYMSWYRQDPGLGLRQIYYSMNVEVTDKGDVPEGYKVSRKEKRNFPLILESPSPNQTSLYFCASSLGTVNEKLFFGSGTQLSVL.

This chain connects TRBV6-1 to TRBJ2-2, with D possibly TRBD1 on 6 matching bases. The CDR3 covers 13 residues. The V end was cut by 6 bases, the J end by 6 bases, with 11 bases between. CDR1 is MNHNS and CDR2 is SASEGT in the germline V gene. CDR3 nucleotides: TGTGCCAGCAGGGTACAGGGCCCCGGGGAGCTGTTTTTT. Protein: CASRVQGPGELFF.

The CDR3 DNA sequence: TGTGCCAGCAGTGCGGTAGCGGGGGGGCGAGAGACCCAGTACTTC. Its translation: CASSAVAGGRETQYF. The chain has TRBV6-1 and TRBJ2-5, with 11 positions matching TRBD2. Losses at the gene ends were 4 bases for V and 4 bases for J; bases not matched to a gene: 5. CDR3 length: 15 residues. Germline-derived CDR1 and CDR2 are MNHNS and SASEGT.

The rearrangement joins TRBV6-1 to TRBJ2-7; D not certain. The length of the CDR3 is 14 residues. V was cut by 6 bases and J by 7 bases, with 19 bases left in between. CDR1 MNHNS and CDR2 SASEGT come from the germline V gene. In DNA form, the CDR3 reads TGTGCCAGCAGGCGTGGGGTCCTAATGTGGGAGCAGTACTTC. Its protein product is CASRRGVLMWEQYF.

This chain links TRBV2 with TRBJ2-7, with TRBD2 matching 8 bases. With V trimmed by 5 bases and J by 2 bases, 8 bases remained unmatched. Germline CDR1 SNHLY, CDR2 FYNNEI. The CDR3 has 15 residues. The CDR3 DNA reads as TGTGCCAGCAGTAAGGAGGCGGGAGGAGCCTACGAGCAGTACTTC. It translates to CASSKEAGGAYEQYF.